This section outlines one T cell receptor beta chain sequence together with its context. The data are from a study of T-cell reconstitution after alpha-beta-depleted transplantation in children. The CDR3 has 13 residues. Germline loops: CDR1 SGHRS, CDR2 YFSETQ. Trimming stripped 3 bases from V and 9 bases from J, with 14 bases between. Unique molecular identifiers were used to barcode this TCRbeta library. TCRdb reprocessed the PCR reads with MiXCR, giving one entry per CDR3 protein. The profile shows about 980,000 distinct CDR3 sequences, about 31% of them singletons. This sample comprised PBMCs, mostly from graft donor cells, obtained 360 days after TCRalphabeta/CD19-depleted stem cell transplant. This rearrangement joins TRBV5-1 to TRBJ2-3, with D possibly matching TRBD2 (6 bases). The origin of this receptor is a boy younger than two who had a stem cell transplant for SCID, so the T cells may come from the graft donor. The CDR3: CASSSWGLSTQYF. In nucleotides, the CDR3 is TGCGCCAGCAGCTCCTGGGGACTTTCCACGCAGTATTTT.